Each of the 31 T cell receptor beta chains below was sequenced from the same sample in a study of cytomegalovirus exposure and HLA in healthy donors. 13 Jbeta primers and 60 Vbeta primers were used for the PCR. The table came from immunoSEQ multiplex PCR; TCRdb's copy has only in-frame clones and leaves some out. The data hold over 200,000 clones, with around 80% observed a single time. Specimen: PBMCs. These TCRs come from a woman aged 40 to 50 in good health and CMV-seronegative.

The chain recombines TRBV4-1 with TRBJ2-1; a possible D gene is TRBD2 (6 bases). Trimming stripped 0 bases from V and 8 bases from J, with 14 bases between. Germline CDR1 and CDR2: MGHRA and YSYEKL. The CDR3 has 15 residues. The CDR3 DNA follows: TGCGCCAGCAGCCAAGAAGGGCTAGCTAGCGATGAGCAGTTCTTC. Protein: CASSQEGLASDEQFF.

This clone was recorded only once. The rearrangement joins TRBV4-2 to TRBJ2-1, with TRBD2 identical over 10 bases. The V gene end was trimmed by 0 bases and the J gene end by 4 bases; junction bases not matched to a gene: 6. Germline CDR1 and CDR2: LGHNA and YNFKEQ. CDR3 length equals 17 residues. The CDR3 DNA follows: TGTGCCAGCAGCCAAGATAGTCTAGCGGGGGCTTACAATGAGCAGTTCTTC. It yields the protein CASSQDSLAGAYNEQFF.

The V and J genes are TRBV5-6 and TRBJ1-2, with D perhaps TRBD1 (6 bases). CDR3 length: 13 amino acids. Trimming shortened V by 4 bases and J by 5 bases, and 12 bases separated the two germline ends. Germline loops: CDR1 SGHDT, CDR2 YYEEEE. This chain's CDR3 is CASSKDREYGYTF. The DNA of the CDR3 is TGTGCCAGCAGCAAGGACAGAGAGTATGGCTACACCTTC.

The gene calls are TRBV27 and TRBJ2-7; 9 nucleotides align to TRBD2. This CDR3 has 15 amino acids. CDR1 is MNHEY and CDR2 is SMNVEV in the germline V gene (reference sequence). The trim removed 2 bases at V and 7 bases at J, leaving 9 bases unmatched. The CDR3 region is CASSLVGGGGWEQYF. As DNA, the CDR3 is TGTGCCAGCAGTTTAGTCGGCGGGGGGGGTTGGGAGCAGTACTTC.

This clone was observed a handful of times. V is TRBV11-1 and J is TRBJ1-1; 7 nucleotides match TRBD1. CDR1 is SGHAT and CDR2 is FQDESV in the germline V gene (reference sequence). CDR3 length: 15 residues. After removal of 6 bases from V and 3 bases from J, the junction contained 10 bases not matched to a gene. The CDR3 region has the DNA TGTGCCAGCAGGGCACAAGGGGGCTGGGACACTGAAGCTTTCTTT. Encoded protein: CASRAQGGWDTEAFF.

The chain uses TRBV6-1 and TRBJ2-3; no reliable D call. The germline V and J ends were trimmed by 5 bases and 0 bases, with 9 bases remaining between them. The CDR3 sequence is 14 residues long. The V gene's germline CDR1 is MNHNS and CDR2 SASEGT. This CDR3 is CASSTSRSTDTQYF. The CDR3, as DNA: TGTGCCAGCAGTACCTCGAGGAGCACAGATACGCAGTATTTT.

This clone was picked up one time. The V call is TRBV28, the J call TRBJ2-7; 8 positions match TRBD1. J lost 0 bases, V lost 6 bases, and 10 bases had no gene match. The CDR3 contains 16 residues. Per the germline V gene, CDR1 is MDHEN and CDR2 is SYDVKM. CDR3 DNA sequence: TGTGCCAGCAGCCCTCCCAGGGGGCCTAGCTCCTACGAGCAGTACTTC. Amino acids: CASSPPRGPSSYEQYF.

The V gene is TRBV9, the J gene TRBJ1-5, with D hard to call. Germline V gene lookup returns CDR1 SGDLS and CDR2 YYNGEE. This CDR3 is 13 amino acids long. V lost 0 bases and J 6 bases, leaving 7 bases between the germline ends. The CDR3 region has the DNA TGTGCCAGCAGCGTAGGAGGTATTCAGCCCCAGCATTTT. Translation gives CASSVGGIQPQHF.

V and J are TRBV9 and TRBJ2-1; 13 bases are shared with TRBD2. The CDR3 is made up of 18 amino acids. Germline CDR1 and CDR2: SGDLS and YYNGEE. Losses at the gene ends were 0 bases for V and 3 bases for J; bases not matched to a gene: 6. The CDR3 DNA reads as TGTGCCAGCAGCGTAGAGACTAGCGGGGGGTTTCGCTACAATGAGCAGTTCTTC. This encodes CASSVETSGGFRYNEQFF. Complete variable domain (other parts from reference TRBV9 and TRBJ2-1): DSGVTQTPKHLITATGQRVTLRCSPRSGDLSVYWYQQSLDQGLQFLIQYYNGEERAKGNILERFSAQQFPDLHSELNLSSLELGDSALYFCASSVETSGGFRYNEQFFGPGTRLTVL.

V and J are TRBV5-6 and TRBJ2-2, with D perhaps matching TRBD2 (5 bases). Trimming stripped 3 bases from V and 2 bases from J, with 8 bases between. Germline V gene data show CDR1 as SGHDT and CDR2 as YYEEEE. This CDR3 has 14 residues. The DNA of the CDR3 is TGTGCCAGCAGCTCGGGATCAAACACCGGGGAGCTGTTTTTT. Amino acid sequence: CASSSGSNTGELFF.

Note on this clone: A read error may account for a junction end that differs from germline. The chain is built from TRBV7-9 and TRBJ2-7; no reliable D call. The length of the CDR3 is 12 residues. Germline-derived CDR1 and CDR2 are SEHNR and FQNEAQ (reference sequence). CDR3 residues: CSSSLVPYEQYF. CDR3 DNA: TGTTCCAGCAGCCTTGTCCCCTACGAGCAGTACTTC. Supplemented by reference TRBV7-9 and TRBJ2-7, the full variable domain reads DTGVSQNPRHKITKRGQNVTFRCDPISEHNRLYWYRQTLGQGPEFLTYFQNEAQLEKSRLLSDRFSAERPKGSFSTLEIQRTEQGDSAMYLCSSSLVPYEQYFGPGTRLTVT.

In nucleotides, the CDR3 is TGTGCCAGCAGTCCCGGGACGGCGGGATTGGAAAAACTGTTTTTT. Protein: CASSPGTAGLEKLFF. V is TRBV27 and J is TRBJ1-4; a possible D gene is TRBD1 (5 bases). The germline CDR1 and CDR2 sequences are MNHEY and SMNVEV (reference sequence). With 5 bases removed from V and 8 bases from J, the gap between germline ends came to 18 bases. CDR3 length: 15 amino acids.

This rearrangement joins TRBV4-2 to TRBJ1-4, with 9 bases identical to TRBD1. V shed 2 bases and J 10 bases; nucleotides not matched to a gene: 14. From germline, CDR1 is LGHNA and CDR2 YNFKEQ. The CDR3 is 17 residues long. The CDR3 loop is CASSQTMSGQGLRKLFF. CDR3 DNA sequence: TGTGCCAGCAGCCAAACTATGTCCGGACAGGGGCTCCGAAAACTGTTTTTT.

The V and J genes are TRBV28 and TRBJ2-5; no clear D. The CDR3 runs to 12 residues. Germline CDR1 is MDHEN and CDR2 is SYDVKM. The ends were cut back, 8 bases at V and 4 bases at J, with 11 bases in the middle. CDR3 sequence: CASLDLGETQYF. The CDR3 DNA reads as TGTGCCAGCCTCGACTTGGGAGAGACCCAGTACTTC.

A remark on this clone: This CDR3 is also generated by other DNA sequences in the sample. This chain links TRBV29-1 with TRBJ2-1, with 11 bases lining up with TRBD1. Germline lookup yields CDR1 SQVTM and CDR2 ANQGSEA. Trimming cost V 3 bases and J 4 bases; bases outside gene matches: 2. The length of the CDR3 is 14 residues. The CDR3 protein is CSVERDRGYNEQFF. The DNA for the CDR3 is TGCAGCGTTGAGAGGGACAGGGGGTACAATGAGCAGTTCTTC.

CDR3 sequence (DNA): TGTGCCAGCAGCCGAACCAACCCCCAGGGGGCTGGCTACACCTTC. The encoded protein is CASSRTNPQGAGYTF. The chain carries TRBV11-3 and TRBJ1-2; 8 bases agree with TRBD1. With 5 bases clipped from V and 7 bases from J, the junction kept 12 bases outside the gene matches. The CDR3 runs to 15 residues. The V gene's germline CDR1 is SGHNT and CDR2 YENEEA.

V gene TRBV9 combines with J gene TRBJ1-4, with D perhaps TRBD1 (5 bases). The germline V gene encodes CDR1 SGDLS and CDR2 YYNGEE. V lost 4 bases and J lost 2, with 9 bases in between. This CDR3 has 14 residues. CDR3 region: CASSPQATNEKLFF. The CDR3 DNA is TGTGCCAGCAGCCCACAGGCGACTAATGAAAAACTGTTTTTT.

This rearrangement joins TRBV18 to TRBJ2-3; D gene unclear. CDR3 size: 14 residues. In germline, CDR1 is KGHSH, CDR2 LQKENI. V gave up 3 bases and J gave up 1 base, with 8 bases separating them. CDR3 DNA: TGTGCCAGCTCACCGGGCTCCCGCACAGATACGCAGTATTTT. It is translated as CASSPGSRTDTQYF.

This clone was detected only a few times. The chain uses TRBV6-1 and TRBJ1-1, with D possibly matching TRBD1 (5 bases). Germline V gene data show CDR1 as MNHNS and CDR2 as SASEGT. The CDR3 is 14 residues long. V shed 1 base and J shed 0 bases, with 6 bases lying between them. The CDR3 is CASSEGQLNTEAFF. Here the CDR3 DNA reads TGTGCCAGCAGTGAAGGACAGTTGAACACTGAAGCTTTCTTT.

V and J are TRBV2 and TRBJ1-2; D is perhaps TRBD1 (6 bases). The CDR3 runs to 13 residues. V was pared by 4 bases and J by 1 base, with 7 bases between. Germline CDR1 is SNHLY and CDR2 is FYNNEI. CDR3 sequence reads: CASSVQGNYGYTF. CDR3 in DNA: TGTGCCAGCAGTGTACAGGGTAACTATGGCTACACCTTC.

The chain employs TRBV11-3 and TRBJ1-1; D is undetermined. Germline V gives CDR1 SGHNT, CDR2 YENEEA. The CDR3 contains 13 residues. The germline V and J ends were trimmed by 5 bases and 6 bases, with 13 bases remaining between them. CDR3 sequence: CASSAEVISEAFF. DNA of the CDR3: TGTGCCAGCAGCGCCGAGGTCATTTCTGAAGCTTTCTTT.

The J gene is TRBJ2-7, the V gene TRBV6-6, with D possibly being TRBD2 (7 bases). The germline V and J ends were trimmed by 2 bases and 5 bases, with 13 bases remaining between them. The germline gives CDR1 MNHNY, CDR2 SVGAGI (reference sequence). This CDR3 contains 14 residues. The CDR3 region is CASSYEGGGDEQYF. The CDR3, as DNA: TGTGCCAGCAGTTACGAGGGGGGAGGGGACGAGCAGTACTTC.

V gene TRBV19 combines with J gene TRBJ1-5; 7 nucleotides agree with TRBD1. The CDR3 is 13 residues long. V trimming: 10 bases; J trimming: 6 bases; junction bases outside the gene matches: 9. CDR1 and CDR2 from the germline V gene are LNHDA and SQIVND (reference sequence). The chain's CDR3 is CATRQGRGQPQHF. The CDR3 bases are TGTGCCACTCGACAGGGTAGGGGTCAGCCCCAGCATTTT.

The chain links TRBV6-1 to TRBJ2-2; tentatively, D is TRBD1 (6 bases). The CDR3 totals 13 residues. CDR1 and CDR2 (germline): MNHNS, SASEGT. V was shortened by 7 bases and J by 8 bases, with 14 bases between the two germline ends. In DNA, the CDR3 is TGTGCCAGCATTTCCCAGGGGTATGGGGAGCTGTTTTTT. Translating gives CASISQGYGELFF.

This sequence joins TRBV6-1 and TRBJ2-1, with a possible D match to TRBD1 (5 bases). The V gene lost 2 bases and the J gene lost 7 bases, with 9 bases spanning the gap. Germline loops: CDR1 MNHNS, CDR2 SASEGT. This CDR3 has 13 amino acids. The CDR3 protein is CASSELPGNEQFF. The CDR3 nucleotides read TGTGCCAGCAGTGAACTCCCAGGGAATGAGCAGTTCTTC.

The chain combines TRBV9 with TRBJ1-2, with D unresolved. The CDR3 consists of 14 residues. V gave up 4 bases and J gave up 4 bases, with 14 bases separating them. In germline, CDR1 is SGDLS, CDR2 YYNGEE. The CDR3 DNA reads TGTGCCAGCAGCCCACGAGGAGGGAGCTATGGCTACACCTTC. This encodes CASSPRGGSYGYTF.

The rearrangement joins TRBV28 to TRBJ2-3; 7 bases align to TRBD2. The length of the CDR3 is 13 residues. V was pared by 3 bases and J by 9 bases, with 6 bases of the junction left unmatched. The V gene's germline CDR1 is MDHEN and CDR2 SYDVKM. CDR3 amino acids: CASSLVGGGTQYF. The DNA for the CDR3 is TGTGCCAGCAGTTTGGTGGGGGGAGGGACGCAGTATTTT.

The chain couples TRBV29-1 to TRBJ1-1; 9 nucleotides match TRBD1. Germline V gene sequence: CDR1 SQVTM, CDR2 ANQGSEA. The CDR3 consists of 13 residues. J was trimmed by 3 bases and V by 6 bases; bases with no gene match: 5. The CDR3 bases are TGCAGCGTGTGGGACAGGGAGTACACTGAAGCTTTCTTT. Translating gives CSVWDREYTEAFF.

The V and J genes are TRBV18 and TRBJ2-1, with 8 nucleotides matching TRBD1. The CDR3 runs to 13 residues. The germline V gene has CDR1 KGHSH and CDR2 LQKENI. The trim removed 3 bases at V and 7 bases at J, leaving 2 bases unmatched. The CDR3 DNA reads TGTGCCAGCTCACCCGGACAGGGAAATGAGCAGTTCTTC. Amino acid sequence: CASSPGQGNEQFF.

The chain recombines TRBV7-3 with TRBJ2-5; D is possibly TRBD2 (5 bases). CDR1 and CDR2 from the germline V gene are SGHTA and FQGTGA. The CDR3 contains 13 residues. V lost 5 bases to trimming and J lost 5 bases, with 12 bases between them. CDR3 sequence reads: CASSLGGWETQYF. Written as DNA, the CDR3 is TGTGCCAGCAGCCTTGGCGGGTGGGAGACCCAGTACTTC.

The V and J genes are TRBV7-2 and TRBJ2-2, with 13 positions matching TRBD2. CDR3 length equals 20 residues. Germline CDR1 reads SGHTA; CDR2 reads FQGNSA. Trimming at V came to 0 bases and at J to 3 bases, leaving 10 bases not matched to a gene. The CDR3 nucleotides read TGTGCCAGCAGCTTAGCTCCCGGGACTAGCGGGGTGCGGGACACCGGGGAGCTGTTTTTT. Residues: CASSLAPGTSGVRDTGELFF.